Following are 18 T cell receptor beta chains from one sample sequenced in a study of immune cell composition in non-small cell lung cancer. Libraries were prepared by immunoSEQ multiplex PCR; TCRdb keeps only in-frame clonotypes and omits some of them. Of 15,000 or so clones in the sample, around 69% were seen once. The sample comprised lung tumor tissue. Receptors originate from a human donor with non-small cell lung cancer.

The chain has TRBV7-8 and TRBJ1-2; D perhaps matches TRBD1 (6 bases). Trimming took 2 bases from V and 8 from J, leaving 21 bases between them. CDR1 is SGHVS, CDR2 FQNEAQ, per germline. CDR3 length: 16 residues. This CDR3 is CASSLSGRGLLFGYTF. The CDR3 DNA sequence: TGTGCCAGCAGCTTATCGGGCAGGGGTCTACTCTTCGGCTACACCTTC. Combining the CDR3 with reference TRBV7-8 and TRBJ1-2 gives the whole variable domain GAGVSQSPRYKVAKRGQDVALRCDPISGHVSLFWYQQALGQGPEFLTYFQNEAQLDKSGLPSDRFFAERPEGSVSTLKIQRTQQEDSAVYLCASSLSGRGLLFGYTFGSGTRLTVV.

This clone was observed a few times. V gene TRBV5-1 combines with J gene TRBJ2-7; D remains unclear. This CDR3 contains 13 residues. With 4 bases removed from V and 4 bases from J, the gap between germline ends came to 12 bases. The germline V gene encodes CDR1 SGHRS and CDR2 YFSETQ. The CDR3 DNA reads TGCGCCAGCAGCCCTGGCCCCAGGTACGAGCAGTACTTC. It yields the protein CASSPGPRYEQYF.

This chain joins TRBV18 and TRBJ1-3; D unclear. The germline V gene encodes CDR1 KGHSH and CDR2 LQKENI. This CDR3 is 14 amino acids long. The V end lost 3 bases, the J end lost 3 bases, and 9 bases lay between the germline ends. The CDR3 DNA sequence: TGTGCCAGCTCACCTCGGACTCGTGGAAACACCATATATTTT. As protein: CASSPRTRGNTIYF.

The CDR3 loop reads CASSVGRSGDSTDTQYF. The CDR3 region has the DNA TGTGCCAGCAGCGTAGGGAGGAGCGGGGATAGCACAGATACGCAGTATTTT. The chain couples TRBV9 to TRBJ2-3, with 7 bases that match TRBD2. The CDR3 consists of 17 residues. V lost 0 bases to trimming and J lost 0 bases; unmatched junction nucleotides: 7. In germline, CDR1 is SGDLS, CDR2 YYNGEE.

This clone was seen a few times. J is TRBJ2-7 and V is TRBV7-3, with D uncertain. This CDR3 is built from 15 residues. Deletions cut 5 bases from V and 6 bases from J, with 20 bases between. The germline V gene has CDR1 SGHTA and CDR2 FQGTGA. In nucleotides, the CDR3 is TGTGCCAGCAGCCCGCGGAAAAGGCCTAAGGCCGAGCAGTACTTC. It encodes CASSPRKRPKAEQYF.

This clone was counted between two and nine times. The CDR3 DNA reads TGTGCCAGCAGCTTAGAGGGGGCAGGGAAATCCCAAGAGACCCAGTACTTC. Translating gives CASSLEGAGKSQETQYF. The chain uses TRBV7-9 and TRBJ2-5; 7 bases are a match to TRBD1. J gave up 1 base and V 1 base, and 9 bases lay outside the gene matches. Germline V CDR1 and CDR2: SEHNR, FQNEAQ (reference sequence). The CDR3 is made up of 17 amino acids.

This clone has only one observation. The chain links TRBV5-1 to TRBJ2-2; the match to TRBD1 covers 7 bases. V lost 5 bases to trimming and J lost 4 bases; unmatched junction nucleotides: 5. The germline CDR1 and CDR2 sequences are SGHRS and YFSETQ. This CDR3 is 14 amino acids long. CDR3 protein: CASSKTGTTGELFF. CDR3 DNA sequence: TGCGCCAGCAGTAAGACAGGGACCACCGGGGAGCTGTTTTTT.

The chain joins TRBV9 to TRBJ2-7, with TRBD2 matching 9 bases. V trimming: 0 bases; J trimming: 2 bases; junction bases outside the gene matches: 3. This CDR3 is built from 15 residues. Germline V lookup: CDR1 SGDLS, CDR2 YYNGEE. In DNA, the CDR3 is TGTGCCAGCAGCGTAGGACTAGCGGAGACCTACGAGCAGTACTTC. As protein: CASSVGLAETYEQYF.

This chain uses TRBV7-2 with TRBJ2-1, with D perhaps matching TRBD2 (6 bases). The V end was cut by 2 bases, the J end by 4 bases, with 15 bases between. The CDR3 covers 16 residues. Looked up from germline, CDR1 is SGHTA and CDR2 is FQGNSA. The chain's CDR3 is CASSLLGIAGYNEQFF. The CDR3 region has the DNA TGTGCCAGCAGCTTACTTGGCATTGCGGGGTACAATGAGCAGTTCTTC.

This clone was detected a few times. The rearrangement joins TRBV5-6 to TRBJ2-5; TRBD2 matches at 12 bases. V shed 3 bases and J 5 bases; nucleotides not matched to a gene: 2. This CDR3 spans 14 amino acids. Germline V lookup: CDR1 SGHDT, CDR2 YYEEEE. The chain's CDR3 is CASSSSGGGETQYF. The CDR3 nucleotides read TGTGCCAGCAGCTCTAGCGGGGGGGGTGAGACCCAGTACTTC.

The J gene is TRBJ1-1, the V gene TRBV19; unclear D gene. V shed 4 bases and J shed 1 base, with 16 bases lying between them. CDR1 LNHDA and CDR2 SQIVND come from the germline V gene (reference sequence). The CDR3 totals 16 residues. The CDR3: CASSTTERRWNTEAFF. CDR3 nucleotides: TGTGCCAGTAGTACTACCGAGAGGAGGTGGAACACTGAAGCTTTCTTT. The complete variable domain, with remaining parts taken from reference TRBV19 and TRBJ1-1, reads DGGITQSPKYLFRKEGQNVTLSCEQNLNHDAMYWYRQDPGQGLRLIYYSQIVNDFQKGDIAEGYSVSREKKESFPLTVTSAQKNPTAFYLCASSTTERRWNTEAFFGQGTRLTVV.

This clone was recorded only once. This chain joins TRBV7-8 and TRBJ2-5, with a possible D match to TRBD2 (5 bases). This CDR3 contains 15 residues. Germline lookup yields CDR1 SGHVS and CDR2 FQNEAQ. Deletions cut 1 base from V and 5 bases from J, with 14 bases between. The CDR3 DNA sequence: TGTGCCAGCAGCTTAGGGGGTGGGGAGATCGAGACCCAGTACTTC. It codes for CASSLGGGEIETQYF.

The CDR3 nucleotides are TGCGCCAGCAGCCAATCGACAGGGGCCTATGGCTACACCTTC. Amino acid sequence: CASSQSTGAYGYTF. V usage is TRBV4-1 and J usage is TRBJ1-2, with TRBD1 matching over 8 bases. Trimming took 2 bases from V and 4 from J; bases not matched to a gene: 3. CDR3 length equals 14 residues. Germline V gives CDR1 MGHRA, CDR2 YSYEKL.

The V gene is TRBV11-2, the J gene TRBJ2-1, with 12 bases identical to TRBD2. Unmatched junction bases numbered 4, after V lost 3 bases and J lost 7 bases. In germline, CDR1 is SGHAT, CDR2 FQNNGV. The CDR3 extends over 15 amino acids. CDR3 nucleotide sequence: TGTGCCAGCAGCTTCTCTAGCGGGGGGGGGAATGAGCAGTTCTTC. Residues: CASSFSSGGGNEQFF.

This chain connects TRBV7-9 to TRBJ1-2; no reliable D call. Trimming removed 11 bases from V and 6 bases from J, with 13 bases in between. Germline-derived CDR1 and CDR2 are SEHNR and FQNEAQ (reference sequence). The CDR3 is 11 residues long. CDR3 in DNA: TGTGCCGGGTCCGGTGAGGATGGCTACACCTTC. It is translated as CAGSGEDGYTF.

The J gene is TRBJ2-5, the V gene TRBV9; tentative D call: TRBD2 (7 bases). V was pared by 2 bases and J by 5 bases, with 31 bases between. CDR3 length: 20 residues. The V gene's germline CDR1 is SGDLS and CDR2 YYNGEE. The CDR3 sequence: CASSVEGTGGGKVLGETQYF. CDR3 nucleotides: TGTGCCAGCAGCGTCGAGGGAACGGGGGGCGGAAAGGTTCTCGGGGAGACCCAGTACTTC.

This clone ranks as medium-sized. V and J are TRBV9 and TRBJ2-7; maybe TRBD2 (6 bases). The CDR3 loop spans 13 amino acids. Per the germline V gene, CDR1 is SGDLS and CDR2 is YYNGEE. Trimming took 4 bases from V and 7 from J, leaving 15 bases between them. For the CDR3, the DNA is TGTGCCAGCAGCCCCGCGGGGCCGGGGGAGCAGTACTTC. This encodes CASSPAGPGEQYF.

This clone appeared once. J is TRBJ1-3 and V is TRBV2; D not certain. The length of the CDR3 is 13 residues. Trimming took off 4 bases at V and 2 bases at J, with 6 bases between the two ends. CDR1 SNHLY and CDR2 FYNNEI come from the germline V gene. In DNA form, the CDR3 reads TGTGCCAGCAGTGGAGGGCCTGGAAACACCATATATTTT. This codes for CASSGGPGNTIYF. Full variable domain (missing parts from reference TRBV2 and TRBJ1-3): EPEVTQTPSHQVTQMGQEVILRCVPISNHLYFYWYRQILGQKVEFLVSFYNNEISEKSEIFDDQFSVERPDGSNFTLKIRSTKLEDSAMYFCASSGGPGNTIYFGEGSWLTVV.